One sample yielded the 8 T cell receptor beta chains listed below, sequenced in a study of blood T cell repertoires in COVID-19. The method was immunoSEQ multiplex PCR; TCRdb's version includes in-frame clones alone and lacks a portion of them. Of 200,000 to 250,000 clones in the sample, roughly 84% are singletons; the top ten hold 3% to 3.5%. The sample was peripheral blood. The receptors shown here come from a woman aged 25 to 39 who had recovered from COVID-19.

This rearrangement joins TRBV9 to TRBJ1-2, with D possibly matching TRBD1 (5 bases). From germline, CDR1 is SGDLS and CDR2 YYNGEE. The CDR3 loop spans 12 amino acids. The ends were cut back, 7 bases at V and 8 bases at J, with 15 bases in the middle. The CDR3 spells CASEDLGEGYTF. The CDR3 DNA is TGTGCCAGCGAAGACCTAGGGGAAGGCTACACCTTC. Supplemented by reference TRBV9 and TRBJ1-2, the full variable domain reads DSGVTQTPKHLITATGQRVTLRCSPRSGDLSVYWYQQSLDQGLQFLIQYYNGEERAKGNILERFSAQQFPDLHSELNLSSLELGDSALYFCASEDLGEGYTFGSGTRLTVV.

This clone was seen a few times. The V and J genes are TRBV19 and TRBJ1-5; D call uncertain. The CDR3 loop spans 15 amino acids. Germline CDR1 reads LNHDA; CDR2 reads SQIVND (reference sequence). Trimming left V 2 bases short and J 7 bases short, with 15 bases between. The DNA for the CDR3 is TGTGCCAGTAGTATAAATGGCGGGTACGGGCAGCCCCAGCATTTT. This encodes CASSINGGYGQPQHF.

The rearrangement joins TRBV19 to TRBJ2-3; 8 bases line up with TRBD1. The germline CDR1 and CDR2 sequences are LNHDA and SQIVND (reference sequence). Trimming took 6 bases from V and 0 from J; bases not matched to a gene: 5. The CDR3 consists of 15 residues. The CDR3 nucleotides are TGTGCCAGTAGGAAGACAGGGGAGAGCACAGATACGCAGTATTTT. It yields the protein CASRKTGESTDTQYF.

With regard to this clone: The junction shows a germline mismatch at one end, possibly a read error. The rearrangement uses TRBV7-7 and TRBJ2-3; 10 nucleotides agree with TRBD2. The CDR3 runs to 15 residues. Germline values: CDR1 SSHAT, CDR2 FNYEAQ (reference sequence). The CDR3 region is CASSLGTSVTDTQYF. The CDR3 nucleotides read TGTGCTAGCAGCCTCGGGACTAGCGTCACAGATACGCAGTATTTT.

The rearrangement joins TRBV25-1 to TRBJ2-7, with 8 bases aligning to TRBD1. J lost 3 bases, V lost 4 bases, and 11 bases had no gene match. In germline, CDR1 is MGHDK, CDR2 SYGVNS. The CDR3 is 16 amino acids. As DNA, the CDR3 is TGTGCCAGCAGTGTATCCAGGGGGCTGTCGCACTACGAGCAGTACTTC. It yields the protein CASSVSRGLSHYEQYF.

The chain employs TRBV19 and TRBJ1-1; perhaps TRBD1 as D (6 bases). Between the trimmed V and J ends, which lost 4 bases and 6 bases, there was a span of 18 bases. Germline-derived CDR1 and CDR2 are LNHDA and SQIVND (reference sequence). CDR3 size: 15 residues. The CDR3 DNA reads as TGTGCCAGTAGTACCGGACAGCTTCTGGGAGCTGAAGCTTTCTTT. Translating it yields CASSTGQLLGAEAFF.

V gene TRBV4-2 combines with J gene TRBJ2-7; D remains ambiguous. CDR3 size: 14 residues. V was cut by 0 bases and J by 0 bases, with 6 bases left in between. CDR1 LGHNA and CDR2 YNFKEQ come from the germline V gene. The CDR3 DNA reads as TGTGCCAGCAGCCAAGACCCTAGCTCCTACGAGCAGTACTTC. Its protein is CASSQDPSSYEQYF.

The rearrangement links TRBV6-5 to TRBJ2-1; a possible D gene is TRBD2 (5 bases). Trimming left V 6 bases short and J 7 bases short, with 7 bases between. CDR3 size: 11 residues. Germline V gene data show CDR1 as MNHEY and CDR2 as SVGAGI. The CDR3 loop reads CASRGSNEQFF. Written as DNA, the CDR3 is TGTGCCAGCAGGGGGAGTAATGAGCAGTTCTTC.